This is a list of T cell receptor beta chains from one sample in a study of T cell responses to AZD1222 COVID-19 vaccine. Here immunoSEQ multiplex PCR was the method, and the copy in TCRdb shows in-frame clones only, minus some. The data show roughly 100,000 clones, with 88% seen just once and approximately 20% held by the top ten. Sequenced material: peripheral blood, taken on day 0 of AZD1222 vaccination. The receptors derive from an adult in good health. The CDR3 runs from the conserved cysteine through the conserved F or W. The D gene is left open where the match is weak. Part of the rows lack a size; the others show once, few, many or a class for expanded clones.

J gene | clone size | V gene | D gene | CDR3 length | CDR3 protein | CDR3 DNA
TRBJ2-6 | . | TRBV10-3 | . | 18 | CAALVTSILKSGANVLTF | TGTGCCGCCCTCGTTACTAGCATCTTGAAGTCTGGGGCCAACGTCCTGACTTTC
TRBJ1-1 | . | TRBV29-1 | . | 14 | CSVELMAMNTEAFF | TGCAGCGTTGAGCTGATGGCCATGAACACTGAAGCTTTCTTT
TRBJ2-3 | once | TRBV6-6 | . | 15 | CASSGQFSSTDTQYF | TGTGCCAGCAGTGGACAGTTCTCTAGCACAGATACGCAGTATTTT
TRBJ1-2 | . | TRBV6-5 | . | 16 | CASSYTRQNTNYGYTF | TGTGCCAGCAGTTACACCAGACAGAACACTAACTATGGCTACACCTTC
TRBJ1-1 | . | TRBV7-2 | . | 13 | CASSFLGDTEAFF | TGTGCCAGCAGCTTTTTGGGGGACACTGAAGCTTTCTTT
TRBJ2-7 | . | TRBV12-3/TRBV12-4 | . | 12 | CASRGISYEQYF | TGTGCCTCCAGGGGAATTTCCTACGAGCAGTACTTC
TRBJ2-5 | . | TRBV12-3/TRBV12-4 | . | 11 | CASSLRETQYF | TGTGCCAGCAGTTTACGGGAGACCCAGTACTTC
TRBJ2-1 | . | TRBV6-2/TRBV6-3 | . | 16 | CASSYRAKGSPNEQFF | TGTGCCAGCAGTTACCGGGCAAAGGGGAGTCCCAATGAGCAGTTCTTC
TRBJ1-5 | once | TRBV7-2 | . | 17 | CASSRDAGFSGNQPQHF | TGTGCCAGCAGCCGCGACGCGGGATTTTCGGGCAATCAGCCCCAGCATTTT
TRBJ2-7 | . | TRBV5-6 | . | 15 | CASSSGPGSSYEQYF | TGTGCCAGCAGCTCTGGGCCAGGGAGCTCCTACGAGCAGTACTTC
TRBJ2-1 | . | TRBV19 | TRBD2 | 23 | CASSTDRHLSGTSGNQKHNEQFF | TGTGCCAGTAGTACTGATAGACACCTCAGCGGGACTAGCGGAAACCAGAAACACAATGAGCAGTTCTTC
TRBJ2-3 | once | TRBV6-5 | . | 12 | CASMGFTDTQYF | TGTGCCAGCATGGGTTTCACAGATACGCAGTATTTT
TRBJ1-2 | . | TRBV4-3 | TRBD1 | 16 | CASSQDWGDRGYGYTF | TGCGCCAGCAGCCAAGATTGGGGAGACAGGGGATATGGCTACACCTTC
TRBJ1-3 | . | TRBV4-1 | TRBD1 | 15 | CASSQGTGYGNTIYF | TGCGCCAGCAGCCAAGGGACAGGATATGGAAACACCATATATTTT
TRBJ2-1 | . | TRBV29-1 | . | 12 | CSVSQFENEQFF | TGCAGCGTTTCCCAATTTGAAAATGAGCAGTTCTTC
TRBJ1-2 | . | TRBV25-1 | . | 14 | CASAPLGGFYGYTF | TGTGCCAGCGCCCCCCTGGGAGGGTTCTATGGCTACACCTTC
TRBJ1-3 | . | TRBV27 | . | 13 | CASRLSSGNTIYF | TGTGCCAGTAGATTGAGCTCTGGAAACACCATATATTTT
TRBJ1-4 | . | TRBV5-1 | . | 15 | CASSLVPSVGEKLFF | TGCGCCAGCAGCTTGGTACCCTCCGTGGGCGAAAAACTGTTTTTT
TRBJ1-2 | . | TRBV18 | TRBD1 | 15 | CASSSSRDRPYGYTF | TGTGCCAGCTCCTCCAGCCGGGACAGACCCTATGGCTACACCTTC
TRBJ2-1 | . | TRBV28 | TRBD2 | 12 | CASSEGLAAQFF | TGTGCCAGCAGTGAGGGACTAGCGGCCCAGTTCTTC
TRBJ2-1 | . | TRBV24-1 | TRBD1 | 16 | CATSDRRQGRIDEQFF | TGTGCCACCAGTGACCGTCGACAGGGGAGGATCGATGAGCAGTTCTTC
TRBJ2-7 | . | TRBV18 | . | 13 | CASSPNLTGEQYF | TGTGCCAGCTCACCCAACCTGACAGGCGAGCAGTACTTC
TRBJ1-6 | . | TRBV5-5 | TRBD1 | 16 | CASSWTGRTYNSPLHF | TGTGCCAGCAGCTGGACAGGGCGAACCTATAATTCACCCCTCCACTTT
TRBJ1-2 | . | TRBV5-1 | . | 13 | CASSPDGLWGYTF | TGCGCCAGCAGTCCCGACGGATTATGGGGCTACACCTTC
TRBJ1-1 | . | TRBV7-3 | . | 13 | CASSPRLNTEAFF | TGTGCCAGCAGCCCCCGGCTGAACACTGAAGCTTTCTTT
TRBJ2-7 | . | TRBV30 | . | 13 | CAWRWPLSYEQYF | TGTGCCTGGAGATGGCCACTCTCCTACGAGCAGTACTTC
TRBJ1-1 | once | TRBV5-6 | . | 17 | CASSFALKGRGGTEAFF | TGTGCCAGCAGCTTTGCTCTGAAGGGTCGAGGAGGCACTGAAGCTTTCTTT
TRBJ2-7 | . | TRBV4-1 | TRBD1 | 15 | CASSPGQGLLDEQYF | TGCGCCAGCAGCCCGGGACAGGGGCTTTTGGACGAGCAGTACTTC
TRBJ2-7 | few | TRBV21-1 | . | 17 | CASSKALLRDRDNEQYF | TGTGCCAGCAGCAAAGCGCTTTTGAGGGACAGGGATAACGAGCAGTACTTC
TRBJ1-4 | . | TRBV19 | . | 13 | CASSIGSNEKLFF | TGTGCCAGTAGTATAGGGAGTAATGAAAAACTGTTTTTT
TRBJ1-6 | . | TRBV5-6 | . | 16 | CASSREWQGSSSPLHF | TGTGCCAGCAGCCGGGAGTGGCAGGGGTCGAGTTCACCCCTCCACTTT
TRBJ1-1 | . | TRBV15 | TRBD1 | 15 | CATSTGGTAGTEAFF | TGTGCCACCAGCACCGGTGGGACAGCGGGCACTGAAGCTTTCTTT
TRBJ2-7 | . | TRBV4-1 | TRBD1 | 17 | CASSQRPGETGGDEQYF | TGCGCCAGCAGCCAACGACCGGGCGAGACAGGGGGTGATGAGCAGTACTTC
TRBJ2-2 | . | TRBV27 | . | 14 | CASSFGSFGGELFF | TGTGCCAGCAGTTTCGGCAGCTTCGGCGGGGAGCTGTTTTTT
TRBJ1-1 | . | TRBV4-2 | TRBD1 | 13 | CASSSRGGTEAFF | TGTGCCAGCAGCTCCAGGGGGGGGACTGAAGCTTTCTTT
TRBJ2-5 | . | TRBV6-1 | . | 16 | CASSVPPGARSETQYF | TGTGCCAGCAGTGTCCCCCCGGGGGCCAGATCGGAGACCCAGTACTTC
TRBJ1-1 | . | TRBV6-2/TRBV6-3 | . | 14 | CASSYSSSRTEAFF | TGTGCCAGCAGTTACTCGTCGTCGAGGACTGAAGCTTTCTTT
TRBJ1-6 | . | TRBV7-3 | TRBD1 | 15 | CASSPSGTGNSPLHF | TGTGCCAGCAGCCCATCCGGGACAGGGAATTCACCCCTCCACTTT
TRBJ1-2 | . | TRBV5-4 | . | 15 | CASSRAGTQNYGYTF | TGTGCCAGCAGCCGCGCAGGCACCCAAAACTATGGCTACACCTTC
TRBJ2-7 | once | TRBV9 | TRBD2 | 14 | CASSVGTGGMKQYF | TGTGCCAGCAGCGTCGGGACCGGGGGGATGAAGCAGTACTTC
TRBJ1-6 | . | TRBV6-5 | . | 15 | CASSYQPRGNSPLHF | TGTGCCAGCAGTTACCAACCCAGGGGAAATTCACCCCTCCACTTT
TRBJ2-1 | once | TRBV11-2 | . | 13 | CASSSVSSGEQFF | TGTGCCAGCAGCTCCGTGTCATCGGGGGAGCAGTTCTTC
TRBJ2-7 | . | TRBV5-1 | . | 14 | CASSSIPQGDEQYF | TGCGCCAGCAGTTCGATCCCTCAGGGCGACGAGCAGTACTTC
TRBJ1-2 | . | TRBV30 | . | 13 | CAWSADPLFGYTF | TGTGCCTGGAGCGCAGACCCCCTATTTGGCTACACCTTC
TRBJ1-2 | . | TRBV30 | . | 12 | CAWIELNYGYTF | TGTGCCTGGATAGAGCTTAACTATGGCTACACCTTC
TRBJ1-3 | . | TRBV19 | . | 12 | CASSIPGNTIYF | TGTGCCAGTAGTATCCCCGGAAACACCATATATTTT
TRBJ2-3 | . | TRBV13 | . | 18 | CASSFMFAGAHVTDTQYF | TGTGCCAGCAGCTTTATGTTCGCGGGGGCCCATGTCACAGATACGCAGTATTTT
TRBJ2-2 | . | TRBV7-9 | . | 14 | CASSPTGTTGELFF | TGTGCCAGCAGCCCGACAGGGACTACCGGGGAGCTGTTTTTT
TRBJ1-1 | . | TRBV7-2 | . | 15 | CASSVDPNMNTEAFF | TGTGCCAGCAGCGTCGACCCGAACATGAACACTGAAGCTTTCTTT
TRBJ2-2 | . | TRBV9 | TRBD1 | 18 | CASSVNRDSETNTGELFF | TGTGCCAGCAGCGTGAACCGGGACAGCGAGACGAACACCGGGGAGCTGTTTTTT
TRBJ2-2 | . | TRBV6-2/TRBV6-3 | . | 13 | CASSYYLTGELFF | TGTGCCAGCAGTTACTACCTCACCGGGGAGCTGTTTTTT
TRBJ2-3 | . | TRBV6-6 | . | 12 | CAIGTPQDTQYF | TGTGCCATCGGGACCCCGCAGGATACGCAGTATTTT
TRBJ1-2 | . | TRBV7-8 | . | 15 | CASSQQGGGNYGYTF | TGTGCCAGCAGCCAACAGGGAGGTGGTAACTATGGCTACACCTTC
TRBJ1-3 | . | TRBV19 | . | 13 | CASRAGAGNTIYF | TGTGCCAGCCGCGCAGGGGCTGGAAACACCATATATTTT